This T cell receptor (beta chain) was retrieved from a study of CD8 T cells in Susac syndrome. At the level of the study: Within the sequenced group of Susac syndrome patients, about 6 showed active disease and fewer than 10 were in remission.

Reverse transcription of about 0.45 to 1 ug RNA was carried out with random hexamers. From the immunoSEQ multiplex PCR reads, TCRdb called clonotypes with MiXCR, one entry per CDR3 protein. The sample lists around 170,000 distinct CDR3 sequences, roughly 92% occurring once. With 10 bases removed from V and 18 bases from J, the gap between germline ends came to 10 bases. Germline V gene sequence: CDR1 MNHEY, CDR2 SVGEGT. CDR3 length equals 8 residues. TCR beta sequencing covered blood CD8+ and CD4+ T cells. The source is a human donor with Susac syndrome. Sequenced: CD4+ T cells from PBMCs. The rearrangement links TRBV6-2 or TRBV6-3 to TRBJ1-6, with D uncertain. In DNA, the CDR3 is TGTGCCACCCCCTTAAACCACTTT. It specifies CATPLNHF.